The rows below give T cell receptor beta chains drawn from one sample of a study of blood T cell repertoires in COVID-19. Profiling relied on immunoSEQ multiplex PCR, and the TCRdb table lists in-frame clones only, not all of them. The profile shows 200,000 to 250,000 clones, 75% to 90% of them singletons. The sample was peripheral blood. These receptors all come from a man aged 25 to 45 with COVID-19, enrolled during active disease. The CDR3 runs from the conserved cysteine through the conserved F or W. D genes are given only for firm matches. Not all rows give a size; the values are once, few, many and, for expanded clones, a class.

size	length	V	D	J	DNA	CDR3
.	14	TRBV28	TRBD1	TRBJ2-7	TGTGCCAGCAGCACCCCGGACAGGGTCTACGAGCAGTACTTC	CASSTPDRVYEQYF
.	13	TRBV28	TRBD1	TRBJ1-5	TGTGCCATTGAGGGACAGGGCAATCAGCCCCAGCATTTT	CAIEGQGNQPQHF
.	14	TRBV24-1	.	TRBJ1-5	TGTGCCACCAGTGATGGGACAACGAATCAGCCCCAGCATTTT	CATSDGTTNQPQHF
.	11	TRBV6-5	.	TRBJ1-2	TGTGCCGTTGGCGGGGCCTATGGCTACACCTTC	CAVGGAYGYTF
.	17	TRBV28	TRBD1	TRBJ1-3	TGTGCCAGCTTTCCTGGGACAGAATTAATCTCTGGAAACACCATATATTTT	CASFPGTELISGNTIYF
.	14	TRBV27	.	TRBJ2-7	TGTGCCAGCAGTCCAAGGGAGCGGTACTACGAGCAGTACTTC	CASSPRERYYEQYF
.	13	TRBV7-9	TRBD1	TRBJ1-1	TGTGCCAGCAGGGTTACAGGGGGCACTGAAGCTTTCTTT	CASRVTGGTEAFF
.	15	TRBV15	TRBD1	TRBJ1-4	TGTGCCACCAGCAGAGGGGGACAGCTAAATGAAAAACTGTTTTTT	CATSRGGQLNEKLFF
.	15	TRBV5-8	TRBD1	TRBJ1-5	TGTGCCAGCAGCCTGGAGGGGGCGATGGGTCAGCCCCAGCATTTT	CASSLEGAMGQPQHF
.	20	TRBV27	TRBD2	TRBJ2-2	TGTGCCAGCAGTCCGACCCCGGGACTAGCGGGCTCGGGATACACCGGGGAGCTGTTTTTT	CASSPTPGLAGSGYTGELFF
.	16	TRBV3-1/TRBV3-2	.	TRBJ1-2	TGTGCCAGCAGCCAAGATGTTTATGAGAAGCCCTTTGGCTACACCTTC	CASSQDVYEKPFGYTF
.	15	TRBV7-2	TRBD1	TRBJ1-5	TGTGCCAGCAGCTTAGCCGACAGGGGAGAACAGCCCCAGCATTTT	CASSLADRGEQPQHF
.	17	TRBV19	TRBD1	TRBJ2-6	TGTGCCAGTAGTATTGGGGACAGGGGGGCTGGGGCCAACGTCCTGACTTTC	CASSIGDRGAGANVLTF
.	13	TRBV28	TRBD1	TRBJ1-2	TGTGCCAGCAGGAGAGGACAGGAGTATGGCTACACCTTC	CASRRGQEYGYTF
.	15	TRBV5-1	.	TRBJ1-5	TGCGCCAGCAGCTTGGCCGGGGGACTGCAGCAGCCCCAGCATTTT	CASSLAGGLQQPQHF
.	16	TRBV2	.	TRBJ1-5	TGTGCCAGCAGCTTCCCTACGGACAGCGGCAATCAGCCCCAGCATTTT	CASSFPTDSGNQPQHF
.	16	TRBV19	.	TRBJ1-5	TGTGCCAGTAGTATCGACAGGCTATGGGGCAATCAGCCCCAGCATTTT	CASSIDRLWGNQPQHF
once	15	TRBV9	.	TRBJ2-6	TGTGCCAGCAGCGTAGTGCTCGGTGGGGCCAACGTCCTGACTTTC	CASSVVLGGANVLTF
few	12	TRBV28	.	TRBJ1-6	TGTGCCAGCAGTTTACTCAATTCACCCCTCCACTTT	CASSLLNSPLHF
.	17	TRBV11-2	.	TRBJ2-4	TGTGCCAGCAGCTTTCGGGGGTTACCATTAGCCAAAAACATTCAGTACTTC	CASSFRGLPLAKNIQYF
.	16	TRBV10-3	TRBD1	TRBJ2-1	TGTGCCATCAGTAACCAGGATAGGGGGCACGGCAATGAGCAGTTCTTC	CAISNQDRGHGNEQFF
.	14	TRBV7-2	.	TRBJ2-7	TGTGCCAGCAGCTTAGACGGGAGTACTTACGAGCAGTACTTC	CASSLDGSTYEQYF
once	14	TRBV30	TRBD1	TRBJ1-2	TGTGCCTGGAGTCCAAAAACAGGGGCCGGTGGCTACACCTTC	CAWSPKTGAGGYTF
.	15	TRBV28	TRBD1	TRBJ2-7	TGTGCCAGCAGGCCCGACAGGGCAACTCCCTACGAGCAGTACTTC	CASRPDRATPYEQYF
.	15	TRBV7-2	.	TRBJ2-7	TGTGCCAGCAGCTTAGCCGGACAGTATTCCTACGAGCAGTACTTC	CASSLAGQYSYEQYF
.	18	TRBV11-3	.	TRBJ2-7	TGTGCCAGCAGCTTATGGGAGCTTTGGGGGGAGCTTCCACGCGAGCAGTACTTC	CASSLWELWGELPREQYF
.	16	TRBV6-2/TRBV6-3	.	TRBJ1-5	TGTGCCAGCAGTTACTGGGCGGGGGCCCGCAATCAGCCCCAGCATTTT	CASSYWAGARNQPQHF
.	12	TRBV25-1	.	TRBJ1-1	TGTGCCAGCAGTGAATTGCGGGGGGAAGCTTTCTTT	CASSELRGEAFF
once	14	TRBV5-1	TRBD1	TRBJ1-2	TGCGCCAGCAGCCCGGGACAGGGATCTTATGGCTACACCTTC	CASSPGQGSYGYTF
.	13	TRBV7-3	.	TRBJ2-1	TGCGCCAGCAGCTCTACACAGTACAATGAGCAGTTCTTC	CASSSTQYNEQFF
.	14	TRBV29-1	TRBD1	TRBJ2-1	TGCAGCGTTTGGACAGGGGAGCCCTACAATGAGCAGTTCTTC	CSVWTGEPYNEQFF
.	14	TRBV27	.	TRBJ1-6	TGTGCCAGCATGAAGCAGGGGAGTGGTTCACCCCTCCACTTT	CASMKQGSGSPLHF
.	15	TRBV5-6	.	TRBJ2-7	TGTGCCAGCAGCTCGGGGTTGGGGGCACCCTACGAGCAGTACTTC	CASSSGLGAPYEQYF
.	15	TRBV7-2	TRBD2	TRBJ2-1	TGTGCCAGCAGCCCACTAGCGGGTTACAACAATGAGCAGTTCTTC	CASSPLAGYNNEQFF
.	14	TRBV27	.	TRBJ1-1	TGTGCCAGCAGTTTAGAACAGATGAACACTGAAGCTTTCTTT	CASSLEQMNTEAFF
.	17	TRBV5-1	TRBD2	TRBJ2-1	TGCGCCAGCAGCCGGGAGGGCAGGAGCAGCTCCTACAATGAGCAGTTCTTC	CASSREGRSSSYNEQFF
few	15	TRBV7-2	TRBD1	TRBJ1-4	TGTGCCAGCAGCGCAAGACAGGGACATAATGAAAAACTGTTTTTT	CASSARQGHNEKLFF
.	17	TRBV15	.	TRBJ1-5	TGTGCCACCAGCAGAGACTCGACAGCCACGGGCAATCAGCCCCAGCATTTT	CATSRDSTATGNQPQHF
.	17	TRBV19	TRBD2	TRBJ2-3	TGTGCCAGTAGTATTAGCGGGAGTACGGGGTCGACAGATACGCAGTATTTT	CASSISGSTGSTDTQYF
.	16	TRBV3-1/TRBV3-2	TRBD1	TRBJ1-4	TGTGCCAGCAGCCATAACGAAGAACAGGGGGGCGAGGGACTGTTTTTT	CASSHNEEQGGEGLFF
.	12	TRBV3-1/TRBV3-2	TRBD1	TRBJ1-2	TGTGCCAGCAGCCAGACAGGGTATGGCTACACCTTC	CASSQTGYGYTF
.	14	TRBV6-4	TRBD1	TRBJ1-2	TGTGCCAGCAGCTCCGGGACAGGGCCCTATGGCTACACCTTC	CASSSGTGPYGYTF
.	14	TRBV3-1/TRBV3-2	TRBD1	TRBJ1-5	TGTGCCAGCAGCCACATACAGGGGAATCAGCCCCAGCATTTT	CASSHIQGNQPQHF
once	16	TRBV19	.	TRBJ1-5	TGTGCCAGTAGTATAGGTCGGCGACAGCCTAATCAGCCCCAGCATTTT	CASSIGRRQPNQPQHF
.	15	TRBV7-6	TRBD1	TRBJ1-5	TGTGCCAGCAGCCCAAGGACAGGCCTCAATCAGCCCCAGCATTTT	CASSPRTGLNQPQHF
.	14	TRBV19	TRBD2	TRBJ2-7	TGTGCCAGTAGTAAGATAGCGGGTAGCTACGAGCAGTACTTC	CASSKIAGSYEQYF
.	15	TRBV15	.	TRBJ1-2	TGTGCCACCAGCAGTGGGGAGGGGGGGAACTATGGCTACACCTTC	CATSSGEGGNYGYTF
.	15	TRBV21-1	.	TRBJ1-5	TGTGCCAGCAGCAAGTGGACAGGGGACAATCAGCCCCAGCATTTT	CASSKWTGDNQPQHF
.	20	TRBV20-1	TRBD2	TRBJ2-1	TGCAGTGCAAGTACTCAACCGGGACTAGCGGGGGTTGGGTCAAGCAATGAGCAGTTCTTC	CSASTQPGLAGVGSSNEQFF
.	16	TRBV19	TRBD1	TRBJ2-1	TGTGCCAGTAGTTATACAGGGGGCGCGTCCTACAATGAGCAGTTCTTC	CASSYTGGASYNEQFF
.	13	TRBV25-1	.	TRBJ2-7	TGTGCCAGCAGTGGGACAGTTTCCTACGAGCAGTACTTC	CASSGTVSYEQYF
.	15	TRBV4-1	TRBD2	TRBJ2-1	TGCGCCAGCAGCCAAGTTGAGCGGGACTACAATGAGCAGTTCTTC	CASSQVERDYNEQFF